A selection of T cell receptor beta chains follows, all from one sample in a study of cytotoxic CD8 clonotypes in ibrutinib-treated CLL. Method: immunoSEQ multiplex PCR; TCRdb's copy keeps in-frame clones and lacks some. The sample consists of roughly 36,000 clones, 69% of them appearing once. The input for sequencing was PBMCs, taken before ibrutinib treatment. The receptors stem from a human donor with chronic lymphocytic leukemia. CDR3s include the opening cysteine and the closing phenylalanine or tryptophan. The D gene is left open where the match is weak. The size field is filled for only some rows; it gives once, few, many or a size class.

d_gene	j_gene	abundance	v_gene	CDR3nt	CDR3aa
-	TRBJ2-5	-	TRBV27	TGTGCCAGCGATGACCCCGGGGCCAGGCGGCGGGAGACCCAGTACTTC	CASDDPGARRRETQYF
-	TRBJ2-7	-	TRBV27	TGTGCCAGCAGTGGTCGGAACTATCTATACGAGCAGTACTTC	CASSGRNYLYEQYF
TRBD2	TRBJ2-7	-	TRBV19	TGTGCCAGTAGTATTACCGGGACTAGCACTTACGAGCAGTACTTC	CASSITGTSTYEQYF
TRBD2	TRBJ2-2	-	TRBV10-3	TGTGCCATCCCAACTAGCGGGGAAACCCCCGGGGAGCTGTTTTTT	CAIPTSGETPGELFF
-	TRBJ2-7	-	TRBV13	TGTGCCAGCAGTGAGGGCGGATACACCTACGAGCAGTACTTC	CASSEGGYTYEQYF
-	TRBJ1-6	once	TRBV18	TGTGCCAGCTCACCTAGTGAGACCTATTCACCCCTCCACTTT	CASSPSETYSPLHF
-	TRBJ2-7	-	TRBV2	TGTGCCAGCAGTGATGAAGGGGACGCCTACGAGCAGTACTTC	CASSDEGDAYEQYF
TRBD1	TRBJ2-1	-	TRBV25-1	TGTGCCAGCAGTGGAACAGGGGGCGGCTACAATGAGCAGTTCTTC	CASSGTGGGYNEQFF
-	TRBJ2-7	-	TRBV6-1	TGTGCCAGCAGTGAAGCGTGGACAGAGCAGTACTTC	CASSEAWTEQYF
-	TRBJ2-5	-	TRBV7-9	TGTGCCAGCAGCTTAGTAACCGTTCAGGGGACCCAGTACTTC	CASSLVTVQGTQYF
-	TRBJ2-5	-	TRBV5-4	TGTGCCAGCAGCTTGCAGGTCCGAGAGACCCAGTACTTC	CASSLQVRETQYF
TRBD2	TRBJ2-5	-	TRBV5-1	TGCGCCAGCAGCTTTGGGCTAGCGGGGACCCAAGAGACCCAGTACTTC	CASSFGLAGTQETQYF
-	TRBJ2-3	-	TRBV7-2	TGTGCCAGCAGCCGCTTTTTCCCAGATACGCAGTATTTT	CASSRFFPDTQYF
-	TRBJ1-1	once	TRBV28	TGTGCCAGCAGACCGAACAGGGCGTGGGGGACTGAAGCTTTCTTT	CASRPNRAWGTEAFF
-	TRBJ2-5	few	TRBV19	TGTGCCAGTAGTGAAGGGGGAGGACAAGAGACCCAGTACTTC	CASSEGGGQETQYF
TRBD1	TRBJ1-1	-	TRBV30	TGTGCCTGGAAACAGGGGGCAGGGATTGAAGCTTTCTTT	CAWKQGAGIEAFF
TRBD1	TRBJ1-2	few	TRBV10-3	TGTGCCATCAGTGAGGCAGGGACAGCAGACGGAGGCTACACCTTC	CAISEAGTADGGYTF
TRBD2	TRBJ2-3	-	TRBV19	TGTGCCAGTAGTAGGGCGGGAGGGCAAGATACGCAGTATTTT	CASSRAGGQDTQYF
-	TRBJ2-3	-	TRBV18	TGTGCCAGCTCACCACCCTCTCCCACAGATACGCAGTATTTT	CASSPPSPTDTQYF
TRBD1	TRBJ2-7	-	TRBV15	TGTGCCACCAGCAGAGGGGACAGGGCCTACGAGCAGTACTTC	CATSRGDRAYEQYF
-	TRBJ1-2	once	TRBV4-2	TGTGCCAGCAGCCGAGAACAGGAGGGCTATGGCTACACCTTC	CASSREQEGYGYTF
TRBD2	TRBJ2-1	few	TRBV19	TGTGCCAGTAAAGGCGTTGTCGGCGGGAGGGGAGCCTACAATGAGCAGTTCTTC	CASKGVVGGRGAYNEQFF
-	TRBJ2-7	-	TRBV14	TGTGCCAGCAGCCAAGGTGGAGCAGGCGAGCAGTACTTC	CASSQGGAGEQYF
TRBD2	TRBJ2-1	-	TRBV5-1	TGCGCCAGCATGCTTGCGGGGGGGTACAATGAGCAGTTCTTC	CASMLAGGYNEQFF
-	TRBJ1-6	-	TRBV7-2	TGTGCCAGCAGCTACACCCCGGGCGGTAGCTATAATTCACCCCTCCACTTT	CASSYTPGGSYNSPLHF
-	TRBJ2-7	-	TRBV7-6	TGTGCCAGCAGCTTAAGGGGAAACTACGAGCAGTACTTC	CASSLRGNYEQYF
-	TRBJ2-1	-	TRBV30	TGTGCCTCGGGACTCCAGAATGAGCAGTTCTTC	CASGLQNEQFF
-	TRBJ1-2	once	TRBV7-9	TGTGCCAGCAGTCAAAATCCGGGTTCTAACTATGGCTACACCTTC	CASSQNPGSNYGYTF
TRBD1	TRBJ1-2	-	TRBV27	TGTGCCAGCAGTTTCCCGGGACAGGGGCATTCTGGCTACACCTTC	CASSFPGQGHSGYTF
TRBD1	TRBJ2-7	few	TRBV19	TGTGCCAGTAGTGAGACAGGGGACTACGAGCAGTACTTC	CASSETGDYEQYF
-	TRBJ1-2	-	TRBV14	TGTGCCAGCAGCCCGGTTGAGAACTATGGCTACACCTTC	CASSPVENYGYTF
TRBD1	TRBJ2-7	few	TRBV5-1	TGCGCCAGCAGCTTCGGGACAGGGTCTCTACACGAGCAGTACTTC	CASSFGTGSLHEQYF
-	TRBJ2-1	few	TRBV18	TGTGCCAGCTCACTCTCTGGGGCTGATGAGCAGTTCTTC	CASSLSGADEQFF
-	TRBJ1-5	-	TRBV6-5	TGTGCCAGCAGTTACTCGATTGCAGGCAATCAGCCCCAGCATTTT	CASSYSIAGNQPQHF
TRBD1	TRBJ1-3	-	TRBV5-4	TGTGCCAGCAGCTTGGATTTTTCCGCGACAGGGGGCTCTGGAAACACCATATATTTT	CASSLDFSATGGSGNTIYF
-	TRBJ1-3	few	TRBV25-1	TGTGCCAGCAGTGTGTTCGCTGGATCTGGAAACACCATATATTTT	CASSVFAGSGNTIYF
-	TRBJ1-2	-	TRBV28	TGTGCCAGCAGTCCGCATAGCCAGGGCTATGGCTACACCTTC	CASSPHSQGYGYTF
-	TRBJ2-1	-	TRBV7-7	TGTGCGATCTCGACCAATGAGCAGTTCTTC	CAISTNEQFF
-	TRBJ2-1	-	TRBV30	TGTGCCTGGAGTGTTTGGGCGGCCGATGAGCAGTTCTTC	CAWSVWAADEQFF
TRBD1	TRBJ2-7	many	TRBV4-3	TGCGCCAGCAGCCAAGTTACAGGGGGTAGCTACGAGCAGTACTTC	CASSQVTGGSYEQYF
-	TRBJ1-1	few	TRBV6-5	TGTGCCAGCAGTTTCCTTCCCGACAGGAACACTGAAGCTTTCTTT	CASSFLPDRNTEAFF
-	TRBJ1-5	-	TRBV2	TGTGCCAGCAGTGAATCGGGTCGAGTTCAGCCCCAGCATTTT	CASSESGRVQPQHF
TRBD1	TRBJ1-1	few	TRBV19	TGTGCCAGTAGTATCGACAGGGTGGGGAACACTGAAGCTTTCTTT	CASSIDRVGNTEAFF
-	TRBJ1-4	-	TRBV30	TGTGCCTGGAGTGTATGGGGGGATGAAAAACTGTTTTTT	CAWSVWGDEKLFF
-	TRBJ2-3	few	TRBV6-5	TGTGCCAGCAGTTACCGCAGGCCCGGGGATACGCAGTATTTT	CASSYRRPGDTQYF
-	TRBJ1-5	few	TRBV7-2	TGTGCCAGCAGCTTAGCGGGGTTTGGTCAGCCCCAGCATTTT	CASSLAGFGQPQHF
TRBD2	TRBJ2-5	-	TRBV7-9	TGTGCCAGCAGACGTGCAAGCGGGGGCATCCGGGAGACCCAGTACTTC	CASRRASGGIRETQYF
TRBD2	TRBJ2-7	-	TRBV7-9	TGTGCCAGCAGCTCCCCTGGGGGGGGTGTCTACGAGCAGTACTTC	CASSSPGGGVYEQYF
-	TRBJ1-4	-	TRBV2	TGTGCCAGCAAGTCGGGGACAACTAATGAAAAACTGTTTTTT	CASKSGTTNEKLFF
-	TRBJ2-1	-	TRBV13	TGTGCCAGCAGGTCTCTAGGGAACGTTGAGCAGTTCTTC	CASRSLGNVEQFF
-	TRBJ1-1	-	TRBV18	TGTGCCAGCTCACCCTTGAGGGGAATGAACACTGAAGCTTTCTTT	CASSPLRGMNTEAFF
-	TRBJ1-4	few	TRBV25-1	TGTGCCAGCAGGCACCGGACTAATGAAAAACTGTTTTTT	CASRHRTNEKLFF
-	TRBJ2-3	-	TRBV28	TGTGCCAGCATGGGGGGCTCTAGCACAGATACGCAGTATTTT	CASMGGSSTDTQYF
-	TRBJ2-4	-	TRBV18	TGTGCCAGCTCACCTATACCTAGCGCTGAAAACATTCAGTACTTC	CASSPIPSAENIQYF
-	TRBJ2-5	-	TRBV14	TGTGCCAGCAGCCAAGATGGGTCTAGAGAGACCCAGTACTTC	CASSQDGSRETQYF
-	TRBJ1-1	-	TRBV27	TGTGCCAGCAGGCAGGGAGAACCGATTCCTGAAGCTTTCTTT	CASRQGEPIPEAFF
-	TRBJ1-3	-	TRBV30	TGTGCCTGGAGTAAAGGGCGCTCTGGAAACACCATATATTTT	CAWSKGRSGNTIYF